This TCR beta chain was recovered during a study of T-cell reconstitution after alpha-beta-depleted transplantation in children. In this sample, this clonotype turned up a few times. What it binds is unknown. V lost 5 bases and J lost 4, with 14 bases in between. This CDR3 is 14 amino acids long. Germline V gene lookup returns CDR1 SGHTA and CDR2 FQGNSA. Unique molecular identifiers were used in preparing the TCRbeta library. TCRdb re-called the PCR reads through MiXCR, storing one row per CDR3 protein. The sample lists fewer than 750,000 distinct CDR3 sequences; roughly 27% were seen once. Study results and caveats: Reportedly, only several hundred clones from non-depleted graft cells drove alpha-beta T-cell counts at about two months. Where some patients showed high TCRbeta diversity at day 60, it came from recipient T cells and thymic progenitors that had survived. Newly made T cells mostly supplied T-cell counts and diversity one year after transplant.

The gene calls are TRBV7-2 and TRBJ1-2; D may be TRBD1 (5 bases). The TCR originated in a boy younger than two with Wiskott-Aldrich syndrome, due to receive a stem cell transplant. Sequenced here: PBMCs, sampled before TCRalphabeta/CD19-depleted stem cell transplant. CDR3 coding DNA: TGTGCCAGCAGCCCTTCCGGGACGGCCTATGGCTACACCTTC. It translates to CASSPSGTAYGYTF.